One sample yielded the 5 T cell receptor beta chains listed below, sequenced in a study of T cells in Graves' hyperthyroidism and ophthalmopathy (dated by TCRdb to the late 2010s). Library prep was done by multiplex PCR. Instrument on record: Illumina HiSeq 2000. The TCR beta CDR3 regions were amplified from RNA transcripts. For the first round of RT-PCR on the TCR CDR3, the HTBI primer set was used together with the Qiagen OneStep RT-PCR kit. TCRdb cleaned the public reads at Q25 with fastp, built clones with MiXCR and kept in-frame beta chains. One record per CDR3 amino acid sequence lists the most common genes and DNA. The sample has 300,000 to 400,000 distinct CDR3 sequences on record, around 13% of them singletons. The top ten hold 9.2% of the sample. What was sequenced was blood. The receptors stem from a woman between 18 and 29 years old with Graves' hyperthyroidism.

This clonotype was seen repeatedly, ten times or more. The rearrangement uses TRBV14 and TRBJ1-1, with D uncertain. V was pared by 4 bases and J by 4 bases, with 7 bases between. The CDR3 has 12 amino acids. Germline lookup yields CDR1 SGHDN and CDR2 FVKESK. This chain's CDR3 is CASSPWGTEAFF. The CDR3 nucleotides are TGTGCCAGCAGCCCATGGGGCACTGAAGCTTTCTTT.

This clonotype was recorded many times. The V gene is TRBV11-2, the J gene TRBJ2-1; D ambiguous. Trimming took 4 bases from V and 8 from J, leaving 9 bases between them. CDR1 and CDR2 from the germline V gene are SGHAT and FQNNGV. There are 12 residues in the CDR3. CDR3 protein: CASSYGLDEQFF. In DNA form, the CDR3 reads TGTGCCAGCAGCTACGGGTTGGATGAGCAGTTCTTC.

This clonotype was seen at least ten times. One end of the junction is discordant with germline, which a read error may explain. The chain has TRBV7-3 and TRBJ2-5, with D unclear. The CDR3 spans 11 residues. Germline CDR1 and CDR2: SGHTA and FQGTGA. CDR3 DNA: TGTGCCAGCAGCGCAGGAGAGGCCCAGTACTTC. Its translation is CASSAGEAQYF.

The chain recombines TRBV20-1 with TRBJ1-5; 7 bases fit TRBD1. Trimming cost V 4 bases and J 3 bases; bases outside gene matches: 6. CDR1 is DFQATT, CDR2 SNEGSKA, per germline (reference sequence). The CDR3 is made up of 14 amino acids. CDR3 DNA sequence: TGCAGTGCTATTACCGGGACAGACAATCAGCCCCAGCATTTT. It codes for CSAITGTDNQPQHF.

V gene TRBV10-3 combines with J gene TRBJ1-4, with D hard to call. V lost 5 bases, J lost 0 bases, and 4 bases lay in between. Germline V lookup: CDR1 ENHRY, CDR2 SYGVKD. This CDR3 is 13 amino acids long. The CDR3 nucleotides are TGTGCCATCAGTCCAGCAACTAATGAAAAACTGTTTTTT. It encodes CAISPATNEKLFF.